The rows below give T cell receptor beta chains drawn from one sample of a study of OX40 agonist ivuxolimab in advanced cancers. The repertoire was sequenced with immunoSEQ multiplex PCR; TCRdb's copy has only in-frame clones and lacks some. The table includes roughly 36,000 clones, 74% detected once. Source: CD4+ or CD8+ T cells sorted from blood, taken in a trial of the OX40 agonist ivuxolimab. These receptor sequences come from an adult with an advanced solid tumor such as melanoma, head and neck, liver or kidney cancer. Both conserved end residues are part of each CDR3. A D gene is named only where the DNA matches it firmly. Where a row states a size, it is once, few, many or the class of an expanded clone; other rows omit it.

CDR3nt	CDR3aa	v_gene	abundance	d_gene	j_gene
TGTGCCAGCAGCCTCGTAGGGGGCGGTGAAGAGACCCAGTACTTC	CASSLVGGGEETQYF	TRBV7-6	few	TRBD1	TRBJ2-5
TGTGCCACGATACAGGGGGCCCGATTCACTGAAGCTTTCTTT	CATIQGARFTEAFF	TRBV2	-	TRBD1	TRBJ1-1
TGTGCCAGCAGTTACTCCGGGGGTACCTACGAGCAGTACTTC	CASSYSGGTYEQYF	TRBV6-5	-	-	TRBJ2-7
TGTGCCAGCAGCTCACTACTCAGGGTTGGCGGGGAGCTGTTTTTT	CASSSLLRVGGELFF	TRBV11-2	-	-	TRBJ2-2
TGCGCCAGCAGCTTAGGAGGGGGCGAAGCCTACAATGAGCAGTTCTTC	CASSLGGGEAYNEQFF	TRBV5-1	few	-	TRBJ2-1
TGTGCCAGTAGTACACTCCGGACGGTGAACTACGAGCAGTACTTC	CASSTLRTVNYEQYF	TRBV19	-	-	TRBJ2-7
TGTGCCAGCAGCCAAGGGGGCTGGCAGCCCCAGCATTTT	CASSQGGWQPQHF	TRBV7-2	-	TRBD1	TRBJ1-5
TGTGCCATCAGGGGGGACAGACTAGCCCACGAGCAGTACTTC	CAIRGDRLAHEQYF	TRBV10-3	-	-	TRBJ2-7
TGCGCCAGCAGTGAGGGGGGGCCGGGCAATCAGCCCCAGCATTTT	CASSEGGPGNQPQHF	TRBV10-1	-	-	TRBJ1-5
TGTGCCAGTAGTACAGGGAGGACTAATTCACCCCTCCACTTT	CASSTGRTNSPLHF	TRBV19	-	-	TRBJ1-6
TGCGCCAGCAGCTTGAGGGGGGACACCCGATTCACTGAAGCTTTCTTT	CASSLRGDTRFTEAFF	TRBV5-1	-	-	TRBJ1-1
TGTGCCAGCAGTGAACAGGGGAGGACCAGTAACTATGGCTACACCTTC	CASSEQGRTSNYGYTF	TRBV6-1	-	-	TRBJ1-2